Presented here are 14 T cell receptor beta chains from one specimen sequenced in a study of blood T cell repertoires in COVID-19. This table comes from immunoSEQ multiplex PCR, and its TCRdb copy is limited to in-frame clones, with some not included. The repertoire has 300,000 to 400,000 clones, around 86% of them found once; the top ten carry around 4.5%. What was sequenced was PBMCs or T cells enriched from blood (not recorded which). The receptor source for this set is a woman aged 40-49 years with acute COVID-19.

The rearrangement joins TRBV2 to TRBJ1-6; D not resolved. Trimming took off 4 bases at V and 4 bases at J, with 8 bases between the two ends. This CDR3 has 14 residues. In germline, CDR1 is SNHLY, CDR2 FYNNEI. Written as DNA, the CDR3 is TGTGCCAGCAGTGGGACTAATTATAATTCACCCCTCCACTTT. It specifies CASSGTNYNSPLHF.

CDR3 nucleotide sequence: TGTGCCAGCAGCCAAGCCCCCCAGGAGGGCTCCTACAATGAGCAGTTCTTC. Its translation is CASSQAPQEGSYNEQFF. This rearrangement joins TRBV4-2 to TRBJ2-1; D may be TRBD2 (6 bases). CDR1 and CDR2 from the germline V gene are LGHNA and YNFKEQ. The V and J ends lost 1 base and 0 bases respectively, with 13 bases between them. There are 17 residues in the CDR3.

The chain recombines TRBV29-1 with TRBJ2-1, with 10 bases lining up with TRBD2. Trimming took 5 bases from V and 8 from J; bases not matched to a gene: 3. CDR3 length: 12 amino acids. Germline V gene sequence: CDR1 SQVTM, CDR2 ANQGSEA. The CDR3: CSVRTSGYEQFF. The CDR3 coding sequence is TGCAGCGTTAGGACTAGCGGATATGAGCAGTTCTTC.

The CDR3 loop is CASSPLGLFRTDTQYF. CDR3 nucleotide sequence: TGTGCCAGCAGCCCCCTCGGACTTTTCCGCACAGATACGCAGTATTTT. The chain employs TRBV14 and TRBJ2-3; TRBD2 is a possible D gene (5 bases). The germline V gene encodes CDR1 SGHDN and CDR2 FVKESK. Trimming cost V 4 bases and J 1 base, with 15 bases left between them. The CDR3 spans 16 residues.

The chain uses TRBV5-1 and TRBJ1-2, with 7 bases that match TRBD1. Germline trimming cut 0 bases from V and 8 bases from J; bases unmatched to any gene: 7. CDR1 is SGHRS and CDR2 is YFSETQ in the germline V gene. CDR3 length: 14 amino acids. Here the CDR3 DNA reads TGCGCCAGCAGCTTGGAACAGGGGCTGATCGGCTACACCTTC. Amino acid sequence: CASSLEQGLIGYTF.

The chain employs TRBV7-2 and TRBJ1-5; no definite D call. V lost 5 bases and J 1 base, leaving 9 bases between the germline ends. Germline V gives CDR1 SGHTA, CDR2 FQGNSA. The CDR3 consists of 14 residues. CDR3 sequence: CASSLISSNQPQHF. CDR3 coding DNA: TGTGCCAGCAGCCTAATTTCCAGCAATCAGCCCCAGCATTTT.

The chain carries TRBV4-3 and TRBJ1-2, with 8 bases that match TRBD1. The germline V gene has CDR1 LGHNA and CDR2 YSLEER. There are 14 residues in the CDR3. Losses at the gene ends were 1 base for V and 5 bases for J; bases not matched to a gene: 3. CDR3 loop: CASSQGTGMYGYTF. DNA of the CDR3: TGCGCCAGCAGCCAAGGGACAGGGATGTATGGCTACACCTTC.

This CDR3 is CASEGENTPTNEKLFF. CDR3 DNA: TGTGCCAGCGAGGGCGAAAATACCCCAACTAATGAAAAACTGTTTTTT. The gene calls are TRBV21-1 and TRBJ1-4. TRBV21-1 is described as a pseudogene. CDR3 length equals 16 residues.

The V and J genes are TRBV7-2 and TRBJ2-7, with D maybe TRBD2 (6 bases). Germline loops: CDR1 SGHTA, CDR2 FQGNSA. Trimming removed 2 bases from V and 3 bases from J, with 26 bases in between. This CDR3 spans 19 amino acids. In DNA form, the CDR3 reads TGTGCCAGCAGCTTATTCTTGCAGGGTCCGCGAGGGACTCACTACGAGCAGTACTTC. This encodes CASSLFLQGPRGTHYEQYF. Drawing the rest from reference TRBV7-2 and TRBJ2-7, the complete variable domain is GAGVSQSPSNKVTEKGKDVELRCDPISGHTALYWYRQSLGQGLEFLIYFQGNSAPDKSGLPSDRFSAERTGGSVSTLTIQRTQQEDSAVYLCASSLFLQGPRGTHYEQYFGPGTRLTVT.

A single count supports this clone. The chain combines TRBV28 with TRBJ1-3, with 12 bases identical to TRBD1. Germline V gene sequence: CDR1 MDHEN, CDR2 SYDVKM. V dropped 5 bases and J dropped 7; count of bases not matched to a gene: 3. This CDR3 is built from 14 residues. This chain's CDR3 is CASSPGQGANTIYF. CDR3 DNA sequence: TGTGCCAGCAGTCCGGGACAGGGGGCCAACACCATATATTTT.

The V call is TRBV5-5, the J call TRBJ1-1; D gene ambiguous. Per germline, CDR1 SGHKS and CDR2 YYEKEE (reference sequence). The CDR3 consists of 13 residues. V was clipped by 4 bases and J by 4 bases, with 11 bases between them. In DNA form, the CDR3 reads TGTGCCAGCAGCCTCCCCCGGGGCACTGAAGCTTTCTTT. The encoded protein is CASSLPRGTEAFF.

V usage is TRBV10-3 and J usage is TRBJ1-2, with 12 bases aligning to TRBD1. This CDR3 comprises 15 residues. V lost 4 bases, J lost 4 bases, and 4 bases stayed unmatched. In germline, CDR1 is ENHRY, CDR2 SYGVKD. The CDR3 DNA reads TGTGCCATCAGTGCCGGGACAGGGGGCCCCTATGGCTACACCTTC. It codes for CAISAGTGGPYGYTF.

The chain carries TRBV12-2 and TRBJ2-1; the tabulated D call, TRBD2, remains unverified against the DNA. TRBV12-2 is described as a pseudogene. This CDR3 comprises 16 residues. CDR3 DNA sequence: TGTGCAAGTCGCGACCTGGAAGGACTAGGTTACAATGAGCAGTTCTTC. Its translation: CASRDLEGLGYNEQFF.

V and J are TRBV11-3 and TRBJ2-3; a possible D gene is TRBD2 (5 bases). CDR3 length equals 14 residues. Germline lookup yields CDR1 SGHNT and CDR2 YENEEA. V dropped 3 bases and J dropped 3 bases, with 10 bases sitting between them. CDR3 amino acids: CASSLRGPTDTQYF. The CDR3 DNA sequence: TGTGCCAGCAGCTTGCGAGGGCCAACAGATACGCAGTATTTT.